This T cell receptor (beta chain) was found in a study of metastatic and nonmetastatic thyroid tumors. No treatment had been given to any patient before thyroid surgery. This CDR3 contains 15 residues. Trimming removed 5 bases from V and 4 bases from J; junction bases left unmatched: 3. From the PCR reads, TCRdb re-called clones with MiXCR. The sample contains 15,000 to 20,000 clones, roughly a fifth of which appear only once. There are a few counts of this clone. The sample consisted of adjacent normal tissue. The gene calls are TRBV12-3 or TRBV12-4 and TRBJ2-3; 13 nucleotides line up with TRBD2. The clonotype was recovered from a female donor with papillary thyroid cancer or a benign thyroid nodule (not recorded which). Some clones in this sample may be carry-over from other donors' samples. This CDR3 is CASSRLAGGSDTQYF. CDR3 bases: TGTGCCAGCAGTCGACTAGCGGGAGGATCAGATACGCAGTATTTT.